These 4 T cell receptor beta chains were all obtained from the same sample, sequenced in a study of cytomegalovirus exposure and HLA in healthy donors. Some clones are missing from TCRdb's copy, which holds only in-frame ones; the method was immunoSEQ multiplex PCR. The data show roughly 86,000 clones, 90% to 96% seen once. Sequences were obtained from PBMCs. These receptors all come from a man aged 18 to 30 in good health and CMV-seropositive.

The chain uses TRBV29-1 and TRBJ2-3; D unclear. The V gene's germline CDR1 is SQVTM and CDR2 ANQGSEA. CDR3 length: 11 amino acids. Between the trimmed V and J ends, which lost 1 base and 15 bases, there was a span of 14 bases. This CDR3 is CSVEVLSSRYF. DNA for the CDR3: TGCAGCGTTGAAGTCCTCAGTTCCCGATATTTT.

The rearrangement joins TRBV5-1 to TRBJ1-1; a possible D gene is TRBD1 (6 bases). The CDR3 has 15 amino acids. The V end lost 1 base, the J end lost 3 bases, and 13 bases lay between the germline ends. Germline V CDR1 and CDR2: SGHRS, YFSETQ. The DNA for the CDR3 is TGCGCCAGCAGCTTGCGGGGCAGGGGCTACACTGAAGCTTTCTTT. This gives the protein CASSLRGRGYTEAFF.

The chain combines TRBV4-1 with TRBJ2-5; TRBD2 aligns across 14 bases. The length of the CDR3 is 19 residues. Germline V gene lookup returns CDR1 MGHRA and CDR2 YSYEKL. Trimming at V came to 2 bases and at J to 5 bases, leaving 13 bases not matched to a gene. CDR3 in amino acids: CASSQQPGTSGSFGETQYF. DNA of the CDR3: TGCGCCAGCAGCCAACAACCTGGGACTAGCGGGAGTTTCGGTGAGACCCAGTACTTC.

The chain recombines TRBV5-1 with TRBJ2-3; maybe TRBD1 (5 bases). CDR1 is SGHRS and CDR2 is YFSETQ in the germline V gene. The CDR3 is 16 amino acids. Trimming cost V 4 bases and J 1 base, with 16 bases left between them. The CDR3 DNA reads as TGCGCCAGCAGCCTGGATGTGGGGCGAGGCACAGATACGCAGTATTTT. Protein sequence: CASSLDVGRGTDTQYF.